The source of this T cell receptor beta chain is a study of response to subunit inactivated influenza vaccine. From the RT-PCR reads, TCRdb called clonotypes with MiXCR, one entry per CDR3 protein. The sample has roughly 540,000 distinct CDR3 sequences; around a quarter are singletons. The V and J ends lost 6 bases and 2 bases respectively, with 14 bases between them. This CDR3 contains 14 residues. The germline gives CDR1 SGDLS, CDR2 YYNGEE. The same data also went into a second study, on T cells expressing NK-cell markers. That work states: In generating TCR beta cDNA, 5'RACE template switching with UMIs was used. Eight donors were sequenced, seven testing HCMV-seropositive and one testing seronegative.

The material was CD4+ T cells sorted from PBMCs, obtained 11 to 12 days after vaccination. This clonotype was obtained from a man between 45 and 60 years old who received an inactivated influenza vaccine. The chain is built from TRBV9 and TRBJ1-2; D may be TRBD1 (5 bases). The CDR3 DNA is TGTGCCAGCACCAAGATACAGGAAAACTATGGCTACACCTTC. The encoded protein is CASTKIQENYGYTF. Full variable domain (remainder filled in from reference TRBV9 and TRBJ1-2): DSGVTQTPKHLITATGQRVTLRCSPRSGDLSVYWYQQSLDQGLQFLIQYYNGEERAKGNILERFSAQQFPDLHSELNLSSLELGDSALYFCASTKIQENYGYTFGSGTRLTVV.